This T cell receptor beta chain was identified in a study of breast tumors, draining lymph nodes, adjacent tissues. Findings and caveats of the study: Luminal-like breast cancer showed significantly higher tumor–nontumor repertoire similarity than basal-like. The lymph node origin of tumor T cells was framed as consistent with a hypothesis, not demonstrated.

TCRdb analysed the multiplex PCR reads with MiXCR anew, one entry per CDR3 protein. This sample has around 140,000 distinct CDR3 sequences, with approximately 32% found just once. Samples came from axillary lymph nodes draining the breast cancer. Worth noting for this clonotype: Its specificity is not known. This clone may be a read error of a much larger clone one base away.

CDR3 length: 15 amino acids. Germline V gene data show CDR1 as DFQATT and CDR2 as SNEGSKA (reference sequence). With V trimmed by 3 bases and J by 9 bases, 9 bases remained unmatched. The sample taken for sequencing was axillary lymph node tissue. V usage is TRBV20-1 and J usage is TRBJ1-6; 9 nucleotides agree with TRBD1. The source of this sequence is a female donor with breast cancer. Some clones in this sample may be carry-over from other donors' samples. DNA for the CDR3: TGCAGTGCTAGGATGGAACAGGGGGCCACTTCACCCCTCCACTTT. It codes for CSARMEQGATSPLHF.